These 4 T cell receptor beta chains came from one sample sequenced in a study of a mutant IDH1 vaccine in newly diagnosed glioma. These receptors have no identified antigens. Time point here: week 23, last vaccination. In the vaccine, a single dose held 300 ug of the mutant IDH1 20-mer peptide, along with topical imiquimod. Here immunoSEQ multiplex PCR was the method, and the copy in TCRdb shows in-frame clones only, minus some. The sample has 50,000 to 70,000 clones, 84% seen once. Here the sequenced sample was PBMCs, taken from a glioma patient whose treatment included an IDH1 peptide vaccine. The source is a man between 18 and 35 years old with glioma.

Notes on this clone: Different DNA sequences within this sample yield the same CDR3. This chain connects TRBV4-3 to TRBJ2-7; 7 bases agree with TRBD2. With 1 base clipped from V and 0 bases from J, the junction kept 0 bases outside the gene matches. In germline, CDR1 is LGHNA, CDR2 YSLEER. This CDR3 spans 14 amino acids. The CDR3 loop is CASSQAGGSYEQYF. The CDR3 coding sequence is TGCGCCAGCAGCCAAGCGGGAGGCTCCTACGAGCAGTACTTC.

The chain combines TRBV10-2 with TRBJ2-1, with 12 bases matching TRBD2. The ends lost 6 bases at V and 5 bases at J; junction bases unmatched: 20. CDR1 is WSHSY and CDR2 is SAAADI in the germline V gene. This CDR3 has 20 amino acids. The CDR3: CASSWVRTSGTRGHDNEQFF. The CDR3 DNA reads as TGCGCCAGCAGCTGGGTAAGGACTAGCGGGACACGGGGACACGACAATGAGCAGTTCTTC.

The chain recombines TRBV7-6 with TRBJ2-7; TRBD1 might be the D (5 bases). The CDR3 length is 13 residues. The V gene lost 2 bases and the J gene lost 3 bases, with 8 bases spanning the gap. From germline, CDR1 is SGHVS and CDR2 FNYEAQ. CDR3 DNA sequence: TGTGCCAGCAGCTTACCGGACAACTACGAGCAGTACTTC. Residues: CASSLPDNYEQYF. Combining the CDR3 with reference TRBV7-6 and TRBJ2-7 gives the whole variable domain GAGVSQSPRYKVTKRGQDVALRCDPISGHVSLYWYRQALGQGPEFLTYFNYEAQQDKSGLPNDRFSAERPEGSISTLTIQRTEQRDSAMYRCASSLPDNYEQYFGPGTRLTVT.

The V call is TRBV18, the J call TRBJ1-1; D remains ambiguous. Trimming removed 4 bases from V and 1 base from J, with 10 bases in between. This CDR3 has 14 amino acids. Germline assignment: CDR1 KGHSH and CDR2 LQKENI. The CDR3 bases are TGTGCCAGCTCACGCGATAGAAAGAACACTGAAGCTTTCTTT. Its translation is CASSRDRKNTEAFF.